A selection of T cell receptor beta chains follows, all from one sample in a study of blood T cells in healthy people across ages. Via MiXCR, TCRdb re-called the 5' RACE reads, giving one row per CDR3 protein. The table shows about 1 million distinct CDR3 sequences, with around 43% occurring only once. Material: blood. The receptors here all came from a woman between 55 and 75 years old in good health. CDR3s include the opening cysteine and the closing phenylalanine or tryptophan. Each record gives: V gene, CDR3 length, clone size, D gene, J gene, CDR3 DNA, CDR3 protein. D genes are given only for firm matches. Expanded clones are given a class, and other clones once, few, many or no size at all.

TRBV27	13	few	NA	TRBJ2-2	TGTGCCAGCAGTTTAGAGGGGGCCGGGGAGCTGTTTTTT	CASSLEGAGELFF
TRBV2	12	NA	NA	TRBJ2-5	TGTGCCAGCACTGAGCGTTTGGAGACCCAGTACTTC	CASTERLETQYF
TRBV13	14	NA	NA	TRBJ2-7	TGTGCCAGCAGCTTAGACGCAGAAGAGGACGAGCAGTACTTC	CASSLDAEEDEQYF
TRBV18	16	few	TRBD2	TRBJ2-3	TGTGCCAGCTCACCACGGCCGCGGGAGGGAGATGATACGCAGTATTTT	CASSPRPREGDDTQYF
TRBV20-1	14	NA	NA	TRBJ1-5	TGCAGTGCCTCTACAGGGACTGATGATCAGCCCCAGCATTTT	CSASTGTDDQPQHF
TRBV10-3	16	few	NA	TRBJ2-2	TGTGCCATCAGTGAGTCGACTCTAGCTGGAGGCGGGGAGCTGTTTTTT	CAISESTLAGGGELFF
TRBV27	16	NA	TRBD2	TRBJ2-7	TGTGCCAGCAGTTTATCACAACTAGCGGGAGGTTACGAGCAGTACTTC	CASSLSQLAGGYEQYF
TRBV6-1	18	NA	NA	TRBJ1-1	TGTGCCAGCAGACCCTCGGGGGGGCCCGGGGCCTGGAACACTGAAGCTTTCTTT	CASRPSGGPGAWNTEAFF
TRBV20-1	14	once	NA	TRBJ2-3	TGCAGTGCCCCCGCCCACGGCCGCGGGAATACGCAGTATTTT	CSAPAHGRGNTQYF
TRBV2	13	few	TRBD2	TRBJ2-7	TGTGCCAGCACAGGACTAGCGAGGTACGAGCAGTACTTC	CASTGLARYEQYF
TRBV27	18	NA	NA	TRBJ2-7	TGTGCCAGCAGTTTATCGTATCCGGGAAAATCATACTCCTACGAGCAGTACTTC	CASSLSYPGKSYSYEQYF
TRBV28	12	few	NA	TRBJ1-1	TGTGCCAGCAGTTTAATGGGGTATGAAGCTTTCTTT	CASSLMGYEAFF
TRBV2	15	NA	TRBD2	TRBJ2-1	TGTGCCAGCAGTCCGGGACTATACTCCTACAATGAGCGGTTCTTC	CASSPGLYSYNERFF
TRBV13	16	NA	TRBD1	TRBJ1-2	TGTGCCAGCAGCTCCACAGGGGGAACAACGGACTATGGCTACACCTTC	CASSSTGGTTDYGYTF
TRBV3-1	15	NA	NA	TRBJ2-7	TGTGCCAGCAGCCCGCAACCCGGGACCGCCTACGAGCAGTACTTC	CASSPQPGTAYEQYF